This passage covers 22 T cell receptor beta chains from one sample sequenced in a study of blood T cell repertoires in COVID-19. The data were produced by immunoSEQ multiplex PCR, yet TCRdb's version contains in-frame clones alone and is incomplete. Of approximately 45,000 clones listed, 73% are singletons. The sequencing sample was made of peripheral blood. The receptors shown here come from an elderly man with acute or convalescent COVID-19.

The CDR3 DNA follows: TGCAGCGTTGATTCGTCGAGCGGGAGGGCCCTCTCCTACAATGAGCAGTTCTTC. Translating it yields CSVDSSSGRALSYNEQFF. This rearrangement joins TRBV29-1 to TRBJ2-1, with 10 bases that match TRBD2. Trimming cost V 3 bases and J 0 bases; bases outside gene matches: 11. Germline values: CDR1 SQVTM, CDR2 ANQGSEA. The CDR3 consists of 18 residues.

This clone was counted a single time. V and J are TRBV7-2 and TRBJ1-4, with 10 bases lining up with TRBD1. V lost 2 bases and J lost 8; bases outside the gene matches: 2. Germline V CDR1 and CDR2: SGHTA, FQGNSA. This CDR3 comprises 14 residues. This CDR3 reads CASSLWDRGEKLFF. The CDR3 region has the DNA TGTGCCAGCAGCTTATGGGACAGGGGAGAAAAACTGTTTTTT.

The chain is built from TRBV27 and TRBJ2-7; 12 bases align to TRBD2. Per the germline V gene, CDR1 is MNHEY and CDR2 is SMNVEV (reference sequence). V lost 2 bases and J lost 3; bases outside the gene matches: 2. This CDR3 is built from 15 residues. The CDR3 sequence is CASSLQGLAGYEQYF. The CDR3 DNA is TGTGCCAGCAGTTTACAGGGACTAGCGGGCTACGAGCAGTACTTC.

The chain has TRBV6-2 or TRBV6-3 and TRBJ2-1, with D maybe TRBD2 (5 bases). Trimming removed 0 bases at V and 9 bases at J, with 9 bases between. CDR1 is MNHEY and CDR2 is SVGEGT in the germline V gene. The CDR3 has 13 residues. This CDR3 reads CASSYSATSEQFF. CDR3 coding DNA: TGTGCCAGCAGTTACTCCGCTACTAGTGAGCAGTTCTTC.

Only a few counts were recorded for this clone. The chain uses TRBV7-3 and TRBJ1-6, with D perhaps TRBD1 (5 bases). Germline V gene data show CDR1 as SGHTA and CDR2 as FQGTGA. The CDR3 runs to 14 residues. V gave up 2 bases and J gave up 9 bases, with 11 bases separating them. CDR3 coding DNA: TGTGCCAGCAGCTTAGGAGGGGTGCGTTCACCCCTCCACTTT. Translation gives CASSLGGVRSPLHF.

This clone was counted once. The chain joins TRBV6-5 to TRBJ1-1; D unresolved. The CDR3 has 15 amino acids. From germline, CDR1 is MNHEY and CDR2 SVGAGI. Between the trimmed V and J ends, which lost 2 bases and 0 bases, there was a span of 10 bases. In DNA form, the CDR3 reads TGTGCCAGCAGTTACCGAGAAGATATGAACACTGAAGCTTTCTTT. Its protein product is CASSYREDMNTEAFF.

V gene TRBV5-6 combines with J gene TRBJ2-7, with D maybe TRBD1 (6 bases). This CDR3 comprises 14 residues. Germline V CDR1 and CDR2: SGHDT, YYEEEE. V was trimmed by 4 bases and J by 6 bases, leaving 17 bases between them. The CDR3 loop reads CASSHGSGVGEQYF. The CDR3, as DNA: TGTGCCAGCAGCCATGGCTCAGGGGTCGGCGAGCAGTACTTC.

This clone was counted a few times. This sequence joins TRBV29-1 and TRBJ2-1; D call uncertain. The germline V gene encodes CDR1 SQVTM and CDR2 ANQGSEA. The CDR3 sequence is 11 residues long. V dropped 6 bases and J dropped 9 bases, with 12 bases sitting between them. For the CDR3, the DNA is TGCAGCGTGGCCCCGACGGGTGAGCAGTTCTTC. Amino acids: CSVAPTGEQFF.

V usage is TRBV19 and J usage is TRBJ2-3; the D gene is possibly TRBD2 (6 bases). Per germline, CDR1 LNHDA and CDR2 SQIVND (reference sequence). V lost 5 bases, J lost 0 bases, and 15 bases lay in between. This CDR3 contains 16 residues. CDR3 sequence (DNA): TGTGCCAGTAGTCTCTCCGGGGGTTCAAGCACAGATACGCAGTATTTT. This encodes CASSLSGGSSTDTQYF.

The chain joins TRBV6-1 to TRBJ1-5, with no clear D. Germline CDR1 and CDR2: MNHNS and SASEGT. The V and J ends lost 3 bases and 0 bases respectively, with 12 bases between them. The CDR3 runs to 16 residues. The DNA for the CDR3 is TGTGCCAGCAGTGAGTATGACAAGACTAGCAATCAGCCCCAGCATTTT. It is translated as CASSEYDKTSNQPQHF.

The rearrangement links TRBV18 to TRBJ1-4; D call uncertain. This CDR3 is built from 15 residues. Trimming shortened V by 5 bases and J by 3 bases, and 13 bases separated the two germline ends. Germline CDR1 KGHSH, CDR2 LQKENI. DNA for the CDR3: TGTGCCAGCTCAGGTCCGGAGTGGGCTAATGAAAAACTGTTTTTT. This encodes CASSGPEWANEKLFF.

V usage is TRBV2 and J usage is TRBJ1-3; D might be TRBD1 (6 bases). The CDR3 consists of 14 residues. CDR1 SNHLY and CDR2 FYNNEI come from the germline V gene. V was trimmed by 3 bases and J by 3 bases, leaving 9 bases between them. CDR3 sequence (DNA): TGTGCCAGCAGTGATACAGGGAATGGAAACACCATATATTTT. Translated: CASSDTGNGNTIYF.

This clone was seen at least ten times. V gene TRBV4-1 combines with J gene TRBJ2-1; TRBD2 matches at 8 bases. Trimming removed 1 base from V and 4 bases from J; junction bases left unmatched: 9. The CDR3 is 17 amino acids. Germline V gene data show CDR1 as MGHRA and CDR2 as YSYEKL. CDR3 sequence: CASSQVGGRTRYNEQFF. The CDR3, as DNA: TGCGCCAGCAGCCAAGTTGGCGGGAGGACAAGATACAATGAGCAGTTCTTC.

The chain combines TRBV28 with TRBJ1-6; possible D gene TRBD1, 6 bases. Trimming took off 7 bases at V and 5 bases at J, with 18 bases between the two ends. There are 16 residues in the CDR3. Germline assignment: CDR1 MDHEN and CDR2 SYDVKM. The CDR3 spells CASIHHTGYDNSPLHF. CDR3 DNA: TGTGCCAGCATTCACCATACAGGGTACGATAATTCACCCCTCCACTTT.

This clone has more than one count but fewer than ten. J is TRBJ2-7 and V is TRBV6-2 or TRBV6-3; D not resolved. V was cut by 5 bases and J by 0 bases, with 11 bases left in between. Germline V gene lookup returns CDR1 MNHEY and CDR2 SVGEGT. The CDR3 runs 14 residues. The CDR3 sequence is CASSNPLGSYEQYF. DNA for the CDR3: TGTGCCAGCAGTAACCCCCTAGGCTCCTACGAGCAGTACTTC.

A few counts support this clone. The chain has TRBV30 and TRBJ1-5; the D is unclear. The CDR3 extends over 13 amino acids. V shed 2 bases and J shed 4 bases, with 9 bases lying between them. Germline V gives CDR1 GTSNPN, CDR2 SVGIG (reference sequence). Here the CDR3 reads CAWSLAGNQPQHF. Written as DNA, the CDR3 is TGTGCCTGGAGTTTGGCAGGTAATCAGCCCCAGCATTTT.

The chain combines TRBV28 with TRBJ2-1; D is perhaps TRBD2 (6 bases). The V and J ends lost 4 bases and 7 bases respectively, with 17 bases between them. The CDR3 length is 15 residues. Per the germline V gene, CDR1 is MDHEN and CDR2 is SYDVKM. The CDR3 sequence is CASSYPGRERNEQFF. The CDR3 coding sequence is TGTGCCAGCAGTTATCCGGGACGGGAGAGGAATGAGCAGTTCTTC.

The J gene is TRBJ2-3, the V gene TRBV5-1; tentatively, D is TRBD2 (6 bases). This CDR3 region has 15 residues. V was clipped by 0 bases and J by 1 base, with 9 bases between them. Germline V gene lookup returns CDR1 SGHRS and CDR2 YFSETQ. This CDR3 reads CASSLVADRTDTQYF. In DNA form, the CDR3 reads TGCGCCAGCAGCTTGGTAGCGGACCGCACAGATACGCAGTATTTT.

The V gene is TRBV29-1, the J gene TRBJ2-5, with D maybe TRBD1 (6 bases). This CDR3 has 15 amino acids. The germline V gene encodes CDR1 SQVTM and CDR2 ANQGSEA. V was pared by 7 bases and J by 5 bases, with 23 bases between. CDR3 sequence reads: CSAGRNTGSEETQYF. The CDR3 DNA is TGCAGCGCCGGAAGGAACACAGGGTCGGAGGAGACCCAGTACTTC. Looking up the rest from reference TRBV29-1 and TRBJ2-5 gives the full variable domain: SAVISQKPSRDICQRGTSLTIQCQVDSQVTMMFWYRQQPGQSLTLIATANQGSEATYESGFVIDKFPISRPNLTFSTLTVSNMSPEDSSIYLCSAGRNTGSEETQYFGPGTRLLVL.

The rearrangement joins TRBV5-4 to TRBJ2-7, with 7 nucleotides matching TRBD1. There are 15 residues in the CDR3. Per germline, CDR1 SGHNT and CDR2 YYREEE (reference sequence). V was pared by 1 base and J by 5 bases, with 9 bases of the junction left unmatched. The CDR3 loop reads CASSLRRQGFHEQYF. The CDR3 bases are TGTGCCAGCAGCTTGAGGAGACAGGGATTCCACGAGCAGTACTTC. Full variable domain (remainder filled in from reference TRBV5-4 and TRBJ2-7): ETGVTQSPTHLIKTRGQQVTLRCSSQSGHNTVSWYQQALGQGPQFIFQYYREEENGRGNFPPRFSGLQFPNYSSELNVNALELDDSALYLCASSLRRQGFHEQYFGPGTRLTVT.

This clone was found once. This chain links TRBV7-9 with TRBJ2-7, with D possibly matching TRBD1 (6 bases). CDR1 and CDR2 from the germline V gene are SEHNR and FQNEAQ (reference sequence). This CDR3 is 14 amino acids long. Deletions cut 3 bases from V and 5 bases from J, with 14 bases between. The CDR3 coding sequence is TGTGCCAGCAGCTTCGAGACAGGATCAAACGAGCAGTACTTC. It specifies CASSFETGSNEQYF.

V and J are TRBV7-2 and TRBJ1-4; TRBD1 matches 10 bases. The CDR3 extends over 15 amino acids. CDR1 is SGHTA and CDR2 is FQGNSA in the germline V gene. V was pared by 5 bases and J by 10 bases, with 10 bases of the junction left unmatched. The CDR3 loop reads CASSARDRGRGKLFF. The CDR3 region has the DNA TGTGCCAGCAGCGCCCGGGACAGGGGACGCGGAAAACTGTTTTTT.